This TCR beta chain was observed in a study of type 1 regulatory T cells. Study-wide context: T-allo10 is a Tr1-enriched, alloantigen-specific CD4 T cell product made in vitro.

Trimming took 5 bases from V and 2 from J; bases not matched to a gene: 5. Germline CDR1 and CDR2: DFQATT and SNEGSKA (reference sequence). The CDR3 loop spans 14 amino acids. TCRdb re-analysed the reads in MiXCR, keeping a single row per CDR3 protein. The sample shows over 55,000 distinct CDR3 sequences, about 60% of them seen only once. Details on this clonotype: Its antigen is unidentified.

Graft donor-derived T-allo10 cells were described as host-alloantigen-specific, anergic, and alloantigen-specifically suppressive. The TCR comes from a human donor in good health. The source material was cultured T cells, either the whole culture or a sorted T cell fraction (not recorded which). Regarding subset: Tr1-enriched cell product generated in vitro against host alloantigens. This chain connects TRBV20-1 to TRBJ2-7; 11 bases match TRBD1. CDR3 loop: CSAVPGQGAYEQYF. The CDR3 DNA sequence: TGCAGTGCTGTACCGGGACAGGGGGCCTACGAGCAGTACTTC.